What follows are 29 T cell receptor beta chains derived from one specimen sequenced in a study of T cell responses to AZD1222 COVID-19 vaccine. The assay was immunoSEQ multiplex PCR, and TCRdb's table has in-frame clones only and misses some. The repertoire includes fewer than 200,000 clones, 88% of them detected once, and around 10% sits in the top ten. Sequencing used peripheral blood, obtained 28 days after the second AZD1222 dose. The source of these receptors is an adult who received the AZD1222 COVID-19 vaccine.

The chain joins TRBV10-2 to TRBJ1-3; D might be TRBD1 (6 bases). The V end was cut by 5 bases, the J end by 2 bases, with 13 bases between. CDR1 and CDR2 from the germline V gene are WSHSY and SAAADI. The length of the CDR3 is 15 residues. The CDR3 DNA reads TGCGCCAGCAGTTCACAGGGATGGGCTGGAAACACCATATATTTT. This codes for CASSSQGWAGNTIYF.

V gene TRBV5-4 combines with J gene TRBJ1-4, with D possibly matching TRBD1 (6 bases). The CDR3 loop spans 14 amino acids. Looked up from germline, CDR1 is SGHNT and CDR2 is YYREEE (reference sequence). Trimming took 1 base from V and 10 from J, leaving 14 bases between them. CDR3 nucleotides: TGTGCCAGCAGCTTGTCGGGGGGGCCTGGAAAACTGTTTTTT. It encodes CASSLSGGPGKLFF.

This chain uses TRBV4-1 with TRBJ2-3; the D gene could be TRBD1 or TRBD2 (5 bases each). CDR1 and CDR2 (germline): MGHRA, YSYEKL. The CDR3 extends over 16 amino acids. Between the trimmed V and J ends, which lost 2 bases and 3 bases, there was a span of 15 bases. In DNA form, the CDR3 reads TGCGCCAGCAGCCAAAGGGGAGCTCTCCCGACAGATACGCAGTATTTT. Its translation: CASSQRGALPTDTQYF.

Here the CDR3 reads CASSLNGGQPQHF. The CDR3 DNA reads as TGTGCCAGCAGCTTAAACGGGGGTCAGCCCCAGCATTTT. This chain uses TRBV7-3 with TRBJ1-5; maybe TRBD1 (5 bases). V was pared by 1 base and J by 6 bases, with 7 bases between. Germline-derived CDR1 and CDR2 are SGHTA and FQGTGA. CDR3 length equals 13 residues.

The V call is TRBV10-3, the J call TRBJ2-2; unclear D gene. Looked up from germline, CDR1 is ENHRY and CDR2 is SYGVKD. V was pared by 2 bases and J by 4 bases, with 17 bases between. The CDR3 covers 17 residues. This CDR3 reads CAISEGRELLSTGELFF. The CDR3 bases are TGTGCCATCAGTGAGGGAAGAGAACTGTTGTCCACCGGGGAGCTGTTTTTT.

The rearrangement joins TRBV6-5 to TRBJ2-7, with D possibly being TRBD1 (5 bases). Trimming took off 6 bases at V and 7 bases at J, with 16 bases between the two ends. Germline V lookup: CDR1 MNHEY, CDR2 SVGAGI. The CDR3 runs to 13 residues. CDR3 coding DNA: TGTGCCAGCAGAAGACAGCCCATGGGGGAGCAGTACTTC. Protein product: CASRRQPMGEQYF.

As DNA, the CDR3 is TGTGCCAGCAGTTTAGACAGCCTATATAATTCACCCCTCCACTTT. The encoded protein is CASSLDSLYNSPLHF. J is TRBJ1-6 and V is TRBV27, with a tentative D call TRBD1 (5 bases). CDR3 length: 15 amino acids. Per the germline V gene, CDR1 is MNHEY and CDR2 is SMNVEV (reference sequence). With 2 bases removed from V and 4 bases from J, the gap between germline ends came to 9 bases.

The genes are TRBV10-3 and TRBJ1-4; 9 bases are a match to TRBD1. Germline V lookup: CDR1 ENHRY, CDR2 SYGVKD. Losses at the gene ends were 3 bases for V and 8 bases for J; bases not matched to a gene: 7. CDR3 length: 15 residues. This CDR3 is CAISDGGQGREKLFF. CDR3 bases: TGTGCCATCAGTGATGGGGGACAGGGAAGGGAAAAACTGTTTTTT.

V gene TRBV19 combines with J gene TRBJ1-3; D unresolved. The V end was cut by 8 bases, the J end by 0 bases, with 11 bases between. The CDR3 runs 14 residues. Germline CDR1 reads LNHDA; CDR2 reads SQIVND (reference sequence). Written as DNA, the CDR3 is TGTGCCAGTCGGCTGAAGGTCTCTGGAAACACCATATATTTT. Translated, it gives CASRLKVSGNTIYF.

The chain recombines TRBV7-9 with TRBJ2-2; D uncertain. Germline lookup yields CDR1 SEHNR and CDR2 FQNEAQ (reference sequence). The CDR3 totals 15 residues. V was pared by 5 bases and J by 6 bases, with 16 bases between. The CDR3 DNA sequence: TGTGCCAGCAGCCATGATGGAGTTTTGGCCGGGGAGCTGTTTTTT. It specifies CASSHDGVLAGELFF. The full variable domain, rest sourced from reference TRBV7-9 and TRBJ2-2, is DTGVSQNPRHKITKRGQNVTFRCDPISEHNRLYWYRQTLGQGPEFLTYFQNEAQLEKSRLLSDRFSAERPKGSFSTLEIQRTEQGDSAMYLCASSHDGVLAGELFFGEGSRLTVL.

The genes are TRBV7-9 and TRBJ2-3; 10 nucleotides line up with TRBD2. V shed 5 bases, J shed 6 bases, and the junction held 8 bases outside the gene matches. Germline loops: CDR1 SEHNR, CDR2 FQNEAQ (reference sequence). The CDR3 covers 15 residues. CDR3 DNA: TGTGCCAGCAGCAGTACTAGCGGGGTTGCCGATACGCAGTATTTT. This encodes CASSSTSGVADTQYF.

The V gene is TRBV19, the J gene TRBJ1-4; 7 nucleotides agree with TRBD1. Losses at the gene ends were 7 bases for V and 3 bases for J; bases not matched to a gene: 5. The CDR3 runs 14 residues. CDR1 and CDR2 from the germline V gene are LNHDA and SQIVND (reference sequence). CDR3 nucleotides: TGTGCCAGTACCAAGGGGGCGTCTAATGAAAAACTGTTTTTT. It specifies CASTKGASNEKLFF.

The CDR3 spells CASSQLSTGELFF. CDR3 in DNA: TGTGCCAGCTCCCAGTTGAGCACCGGGGAGCTGTTTTTT. V usage is TRBV18 and J usage is TRBJ2-2; D gene uncertain. Germline CDR1 KGHSH, CDR2 LQKENI. The CDR3 is 13 amino acids. Trimming removed 6 bases at V and 4 bases at J, with 9 bases between.

The CDR3 bases are TGTGCCAGCAGCTTGAGGACCCTTAACTATGGCTACACCTTC. It yields the protein CASSLRTLNYGYTF. V is TRBV5-4 and J is TRBJ1-2; unclear D gene. Germline V gene sequence: CDR1 SGHNT, CDR2 YYREEE (reference sequence). V was pared by 1 base and J by 1 base, with 8 bases between. The CDR3 consists of 14 residues.

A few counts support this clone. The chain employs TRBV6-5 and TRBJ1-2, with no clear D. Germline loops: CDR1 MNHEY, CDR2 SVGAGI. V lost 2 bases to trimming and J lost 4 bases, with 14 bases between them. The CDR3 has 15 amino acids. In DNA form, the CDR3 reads TGTGCCAGCAGTTACGGCCTCGGGAGATCCTATGGCTACACCTTC. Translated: CASSYGLGRSYGYTF.

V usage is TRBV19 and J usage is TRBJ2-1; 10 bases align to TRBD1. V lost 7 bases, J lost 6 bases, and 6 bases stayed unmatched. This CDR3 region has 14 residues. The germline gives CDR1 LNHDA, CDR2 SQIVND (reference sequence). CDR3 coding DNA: TGTGCCAGTAACATGAGGGACAGGGGCAATGAGCAGTTCTTC. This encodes CASNMRDRGNEQFF.

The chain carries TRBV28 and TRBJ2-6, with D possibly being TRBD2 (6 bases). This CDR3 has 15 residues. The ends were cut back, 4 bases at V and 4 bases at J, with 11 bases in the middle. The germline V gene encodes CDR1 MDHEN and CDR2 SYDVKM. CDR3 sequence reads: CASSSQAGGANVLTF. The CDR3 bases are TGTGCCAGCAGTTCCCAGGCGGGGGGGGCCAACGTCCTGACTTTC. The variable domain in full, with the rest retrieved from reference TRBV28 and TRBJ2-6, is DVKVTQSSRYLVKRTGEKVFLECVQDMDHENMFWYRQDPGLGLRLIYFSYDVKMKEKGDIPEGYSVSREKKERFSLILESASTNQTSMYLCASSSQAGGANVLTFGAGSRLTVL.

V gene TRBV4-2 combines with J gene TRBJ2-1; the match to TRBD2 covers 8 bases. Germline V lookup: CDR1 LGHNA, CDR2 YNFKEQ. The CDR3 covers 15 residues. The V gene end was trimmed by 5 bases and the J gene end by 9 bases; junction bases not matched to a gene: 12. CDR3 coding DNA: TGTGCCAGCAGCGTATCGGGACTAGGGCTTGGTGAGCAGTTCTTC. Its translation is CASSVSGLGLGEQFF.

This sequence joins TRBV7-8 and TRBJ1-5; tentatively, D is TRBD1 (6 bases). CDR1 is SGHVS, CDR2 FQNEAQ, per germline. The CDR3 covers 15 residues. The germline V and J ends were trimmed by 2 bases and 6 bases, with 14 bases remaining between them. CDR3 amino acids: CASSLFRGMLQPQHF. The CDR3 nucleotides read TGTGCCAGCAGCTTATTTAGGGGGATGCTTCAGCCCCAGCATTTT.

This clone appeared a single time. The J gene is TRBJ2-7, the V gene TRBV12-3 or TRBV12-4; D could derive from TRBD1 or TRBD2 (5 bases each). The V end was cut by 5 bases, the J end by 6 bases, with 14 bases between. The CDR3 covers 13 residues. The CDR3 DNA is TGTGCCAGCAGTCTCAACGGGGCAGCCGAGCAGTACTTC. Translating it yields CASSLNGAAEQYF.

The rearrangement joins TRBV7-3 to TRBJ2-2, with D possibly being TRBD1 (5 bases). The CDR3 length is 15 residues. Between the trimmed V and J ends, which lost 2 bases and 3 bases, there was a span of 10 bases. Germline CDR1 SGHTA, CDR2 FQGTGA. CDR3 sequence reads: CASSLYARDTGELFF. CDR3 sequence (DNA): TGTGCCAGCAGCTTATATGCCAGGGACACCGGGGAGCTGTTTTTT.

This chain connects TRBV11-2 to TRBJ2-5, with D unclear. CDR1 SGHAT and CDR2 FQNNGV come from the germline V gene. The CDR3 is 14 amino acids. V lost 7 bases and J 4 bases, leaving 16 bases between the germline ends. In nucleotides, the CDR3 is TGTGCCAGCACCCAAAACTTGTCGGGAGAGACCCAGTACTTC. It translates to CASTQNLSGETQYF.

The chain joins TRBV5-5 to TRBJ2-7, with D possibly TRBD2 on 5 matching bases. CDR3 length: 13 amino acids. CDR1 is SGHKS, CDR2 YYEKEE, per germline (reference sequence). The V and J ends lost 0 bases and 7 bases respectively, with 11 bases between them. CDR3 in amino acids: CASSLASAVEQYF. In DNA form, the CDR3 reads TGTGCCAGCAGCTTGGCGTCAGCGGTAGAGCAGTACTTC.

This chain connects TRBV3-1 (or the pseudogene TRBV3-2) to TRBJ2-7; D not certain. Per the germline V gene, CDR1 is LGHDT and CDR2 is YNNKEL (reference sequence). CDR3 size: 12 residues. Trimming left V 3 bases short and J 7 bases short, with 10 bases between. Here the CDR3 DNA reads TGTGCCAGCAGCCAGACCCCCTGGGAGCAGTACTTC. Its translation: CASSQTPWEQYF.

The CDR3 protein is CASSPRGTPYEQYF. The CDR3 nucleotides read TGTGCCAGCTCACCCAGGGGAACCCCCTACGAGCAGTACTTC. V is TRBV18 and J is TRBJ2-7; a possible D gene is TRBD1 (6 bases). Trimming cost V 3 bases and J 2 bases, with 11 bases left between them. This CDR3 is built from 14 residues. From germline, CDR1 is KGHSH and CDR2 LQKENI.

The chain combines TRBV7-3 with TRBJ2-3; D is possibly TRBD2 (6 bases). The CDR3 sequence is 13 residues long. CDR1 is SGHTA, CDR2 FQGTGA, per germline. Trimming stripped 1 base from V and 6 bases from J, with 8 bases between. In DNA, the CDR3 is TGTGCCAGCAGCTTAATAGGAGGGGATACGCAGTATTTT. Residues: CASSLIGGDTQYF.

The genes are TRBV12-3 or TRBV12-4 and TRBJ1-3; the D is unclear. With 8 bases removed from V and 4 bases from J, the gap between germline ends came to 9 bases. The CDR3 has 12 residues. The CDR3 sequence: CASQGLGNTIYF. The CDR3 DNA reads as TGTGCCAGCCAAGGGTTGGGAAACACCATATATTTT.

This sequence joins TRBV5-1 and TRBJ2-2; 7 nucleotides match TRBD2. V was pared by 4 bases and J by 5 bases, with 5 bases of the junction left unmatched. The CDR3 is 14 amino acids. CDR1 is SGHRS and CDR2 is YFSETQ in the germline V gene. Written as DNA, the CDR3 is TGCGCCAGCAGCCGGGCGGGGGTGACCGGGGAGCTGTTTTTT. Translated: CASSRAGVTGELFF.

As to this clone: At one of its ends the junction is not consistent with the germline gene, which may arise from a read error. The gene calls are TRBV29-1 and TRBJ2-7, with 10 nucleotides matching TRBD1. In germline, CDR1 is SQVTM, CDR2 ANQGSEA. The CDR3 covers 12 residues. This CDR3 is CSVTPGTGEQNF. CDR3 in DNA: TGCAGCGTCACACCCGGGACAGGGGAACAGAACTTC.